This entry describes one TCR beta chain. This record belongs to a study of blood T cell repertoires in COVID-19. Overall study context: The United States, Italy and Spain were the sources of the acute and convalescent COVID-19 samples.

V trimming: 1 base; J trimming: 9 bases; junction bases outside the gene matches: 0. This CDR3 is 11 amino acids long. Germline-derived CDR1 and CDR2 are WSHSY and SAAADI. Repertoires were generated with immunoSEQ multiplex PCR, while TCRdb's copy carries only in-frame clones and drops some. The profile shows about 270,000 clones, around 87% of them singletons. Among Cohort 3 donors, those recovered had two negative PCRs, clearance, or symptom resolution. Material: PBMCs or T cells enriched from blood (not recorded which). The V gene is TRBV10-2, the J gene TRBJ2-7; 7 bases match TRBD1. The source is a woman in her late teens or twenties who had recovered from COVID-19. The CDR3 DNA follows: TGCGCCAGCAGTGAGTGGGACAGGCAGTACTTC. Amino acids: CASSEWDRQYF.